This note documents a single T cell receptor beta chain sequence. What it binds is not known. Looked up from germline, CDR1 is SEHNR and CDR2 is FQNEAQ (reference sequence). V was pared by 1 base and J by 0 bases, with 3 bases of the junction left unmatched. The CDR3 is 15 amino acids. This record comes from a study of somatic mutations in cytotoxic T cells in rheumatoid arthritis. Study background: Patient blood, which was peripheral blood collected as 30 ml EDTA, was drawn right after diagnosis and before any treatment started.

TCRdb keeps only in-frame clones here, not all; method: immunoSEQ multiplex PCR. The sample shows around 29,000 clones, around 86% of them seen only once. Whole-study results and caveats: The study found CD8+ clonality increased with age in rheumatoid arthritis patients, not healthy controls.

The gene calls are TRBV7-9 and TRBJ2-7; 7 nucleotides align to TRBD2. What was sequenced was CD8+ T cells sorted from blood. The origin of this receptor is an adult with rheumatoid arthritis. In DNA, the CDR3 is TGTGCCAGCAGCTTAGGCGGCGGGAGCTCCTACGAGCAGTACTTC. This gives the protein CASSLGGGSSYEQYF.